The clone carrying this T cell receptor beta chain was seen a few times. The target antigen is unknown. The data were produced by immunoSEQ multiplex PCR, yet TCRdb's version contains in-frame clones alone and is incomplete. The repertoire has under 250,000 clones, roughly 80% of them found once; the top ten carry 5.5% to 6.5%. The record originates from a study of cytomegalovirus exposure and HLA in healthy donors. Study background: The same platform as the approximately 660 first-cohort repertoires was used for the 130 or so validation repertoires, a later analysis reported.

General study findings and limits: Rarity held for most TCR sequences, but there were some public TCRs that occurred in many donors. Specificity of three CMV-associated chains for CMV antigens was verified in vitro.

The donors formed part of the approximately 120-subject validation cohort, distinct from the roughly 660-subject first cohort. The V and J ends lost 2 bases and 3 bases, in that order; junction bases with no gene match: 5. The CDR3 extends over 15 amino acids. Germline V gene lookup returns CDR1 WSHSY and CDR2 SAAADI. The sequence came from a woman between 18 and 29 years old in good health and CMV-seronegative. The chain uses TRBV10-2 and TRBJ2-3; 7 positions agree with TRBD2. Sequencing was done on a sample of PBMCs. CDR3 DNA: TGCGCCAGCAGTGAGGCCAGCGGGACGACAGATACGCAGTATTTT. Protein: CASSEASGTTDTQYF.